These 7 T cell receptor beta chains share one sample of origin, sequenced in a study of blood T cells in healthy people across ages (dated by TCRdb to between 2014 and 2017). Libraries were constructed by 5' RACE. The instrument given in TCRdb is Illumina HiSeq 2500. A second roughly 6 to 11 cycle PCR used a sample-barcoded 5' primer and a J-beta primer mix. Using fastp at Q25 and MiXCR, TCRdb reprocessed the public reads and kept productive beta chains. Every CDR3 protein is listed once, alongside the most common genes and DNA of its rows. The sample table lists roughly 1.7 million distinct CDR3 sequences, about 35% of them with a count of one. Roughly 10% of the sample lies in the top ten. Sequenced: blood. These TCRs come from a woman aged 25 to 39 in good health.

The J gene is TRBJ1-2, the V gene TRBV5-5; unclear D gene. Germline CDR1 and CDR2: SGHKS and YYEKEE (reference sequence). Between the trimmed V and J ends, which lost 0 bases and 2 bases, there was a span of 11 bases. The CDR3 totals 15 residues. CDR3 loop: CASSLVRATNYGYTF. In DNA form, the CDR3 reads TGTGCCAGCAGCTTGGTAAGGGCTACCAACTATGGCTACACCTTC.

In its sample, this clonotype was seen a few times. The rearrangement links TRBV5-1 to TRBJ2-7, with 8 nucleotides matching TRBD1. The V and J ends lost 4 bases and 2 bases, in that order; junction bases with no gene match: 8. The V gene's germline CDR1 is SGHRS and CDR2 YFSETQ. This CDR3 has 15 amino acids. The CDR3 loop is CASSADRGATYEQYF. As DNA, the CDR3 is TGCGCCAGCAGCGCCGACAGGGGAGCAACCTACGAGCAGTACTTC.

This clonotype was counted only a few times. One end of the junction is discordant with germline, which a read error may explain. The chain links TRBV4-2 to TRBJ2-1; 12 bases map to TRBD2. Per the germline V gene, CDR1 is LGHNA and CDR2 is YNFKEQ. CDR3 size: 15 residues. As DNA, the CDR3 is TGTGCCAGCGGCCAAGATTTGGATACTAGCGGGGGGAGGTTCTTC. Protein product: CASGQDLDTSGGRFF.

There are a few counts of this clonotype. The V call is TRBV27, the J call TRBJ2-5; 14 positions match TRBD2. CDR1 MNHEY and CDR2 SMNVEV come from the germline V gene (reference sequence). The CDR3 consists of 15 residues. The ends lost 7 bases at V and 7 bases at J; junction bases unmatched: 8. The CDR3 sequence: CASTSGTSGSGTQYF. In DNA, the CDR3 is TGTGCCAGCACTTCCGGGACTAGCGGGAGCGGGACCCAGTACTTC.

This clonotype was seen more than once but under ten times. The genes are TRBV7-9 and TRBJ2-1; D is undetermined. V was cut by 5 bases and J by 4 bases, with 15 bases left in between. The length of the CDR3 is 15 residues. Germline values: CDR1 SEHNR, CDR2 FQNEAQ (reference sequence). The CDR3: CASSLALPKYNEQFF. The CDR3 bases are TGTGCCAGCAGCCTCGCCCTCCCGAAGTACAATGAGCAGTTCTTC.

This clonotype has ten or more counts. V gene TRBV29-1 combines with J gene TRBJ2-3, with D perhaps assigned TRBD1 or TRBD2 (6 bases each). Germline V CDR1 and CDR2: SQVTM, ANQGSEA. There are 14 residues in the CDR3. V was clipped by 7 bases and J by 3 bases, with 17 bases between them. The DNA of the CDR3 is TGCAGCGCCTCGGGATGGGGGGCAACAGATACGCAGTATTTT. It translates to CSASGWGATDTQYF.

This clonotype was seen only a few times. CDR3: CSAPRTSGGQETQYF. The CDR3 DNA reads as TGCAGTGCTCCCCGAACTAGCGGGGGACAAGAGACCCAGTACTTC. This chain uses TRBV20-1 with TRBJ2-5; TRBD2 aligns across 11 bases. Trimming at V came to 5 bases and at J to 2 bases, leaving 7 bases not matched to a gene. This CDR3 contains 15 residues. Germline loops: CDR1 DFQATT, CDR2 SNEGSKA (reference sequence).